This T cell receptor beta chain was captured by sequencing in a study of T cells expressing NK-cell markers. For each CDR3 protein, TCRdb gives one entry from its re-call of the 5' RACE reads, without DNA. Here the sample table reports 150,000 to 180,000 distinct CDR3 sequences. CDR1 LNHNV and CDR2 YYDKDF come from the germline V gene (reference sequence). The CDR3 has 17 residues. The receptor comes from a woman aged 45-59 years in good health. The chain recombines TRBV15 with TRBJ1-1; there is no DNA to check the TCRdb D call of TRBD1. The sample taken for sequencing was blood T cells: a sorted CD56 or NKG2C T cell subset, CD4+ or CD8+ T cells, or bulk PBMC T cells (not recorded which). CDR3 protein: CATSSGGGVGRRTEAFF.